This T cell receptor beta chain originates from a study of T cells in narcolepsy. Study-level background: Donors had narcolepsy type 1 or type 2, or were healthy controls.

The study's findings and limits: Autoreactive clonotypes reportedly recurred in blood of same and different patients, not controls. HCRT-specific and TRIB2-specific autoreactive clonotypes appeared among same-patient CSF and blood CD4+ clonotypes.

The data were produced by immunoSEQ multiplex PCR, yet TCRdb's version contains in-frame clones alone and is incomplete. The sample shows fewer than 30,000 clones, more than 80% of them seen only once. This clone was recorded once. Antigen specificity is unknown. The CDR3 loop spans 15 amino acids. Germline V lookup: CDR1 SGHTA, CDR2 FQGTGA. V was trimmed by 2 bases and J by 2 bases, leaving 12 bases between them. Sequencing was done on a sample of CD45RA- memory CD4+ T cells from PBMCs. The origin of this receptor is a human donor with narcolepsy. This rearrangement joins TRBV7-3 to TRBJ2-5, with TRBD2 as a possible D gene (5 bases). CDR3 loop: CASSLVRGSQETQYF. The CDR3 DNA follows: TGTGCCAGCAGCTTAGTTCGGGGATCACAAGAGACCCAGTACTTC. Filled out from reference TRBV7-3 and TRBJ2-5, the complete variable domain reads GAGVSQTPSNKVTEKGKYVELRCDPISGHTALYWYRQSLGQGPEFLIYFQGTGAADDSGLPNDRFFAVRPEGSVSTLKIQRTERGDSAVYLCASSLVRGSQETQYFGPGTRLLVL.